This T cell receptor (beta chain) appears in the sequencing data of a study of shared clonotypes between healthy human individuals. The germline V gene has CDR1 SSHAT and CDR2 FNYEAQ (reference sequence). The CDR3 consists of 16 residues. Germline trimming cut 4 bases from V and 4 bases from J; bases unmatched to any gene: 7. General observations from the study: Generally, naive subsets came out with larger estimated richness than memory subsets.

As for this clone: Its specificity is unknown.

In the authors' workflow: Sequence data from immunoSEQ were junction-only and lacked quality scores; consequently, filtering differed. Only in-frame clones appear in the TCRdb table, and some are missing; sequencing was by immunoSEQ multiplex PCR. That table supplies the V and J calls and clone size; D and trimming were determined from the DNA. The table lists 2.3 million or so clones, roughly 93% of them singletons. The receptor comes from a man aged 18 to 30 in good health. Some clones in this sample may be carry-over from other donors' samples. J is TRBJ2-1 and V is TRBV7-7, with TRBD2 matching over 10 bases. Sequenced input: naive CD4+ T cells from PBMCs. The subset: CD45RA+ positively selected. CDR3 sequence reads: CASSSIAGGPYNEQFF. In DNA form, the CDR3 reads TGTGCCAGCAGCTCCATAGCGGGAGGACCTTACAATGAGCAGTTCTTC.